This is a list of T cell receptor beta chains from one sample in a study of blood T cells in healthy people across ages. TCRdb called the 5' RACE reads again in MiXCR, with one record for every CDR3 protein. The sample comprises just over 1 million distinct CDR3 sequences, around 43% of which are singletons, and about 19% rests with the top ten. Sequenced material: blood. These receptors all stem from a woman aged 55-75 years in good health. Both conserved end residues are part of each CDR3. D genes are given only for firm matches. Not all rows give a size; the values are once, few, many and, for expanded clones, a class.

CDR3 protein,CDR3 DNA,J gene,V gene,clone size,D gene
CASSSQIHDRPNPTDTQYF,TGTGCCAGCAGTTCCCAGATTCACGACAGGCCCAACCCCACAGATACGCAGTATTTT,TRBJ2-3,TRBV6-2/TRBV6-3,once,-
CASSVVGSWGDEQYF,TGTGCCAGCAGCGTAGTGGGGTCTTGGGGGGACGAGCAGTACTTC,TRBJ2-7,TRBV9,many,-
CSATDLANYGYTF,TGCAGTGCTACCGACCTAGCTAACTATGGCTACACCTTC,TRBJ1-2,TRBV20-1,-,-
CASGLWGYGYTF,TGTGCTAGTGGTTTGTGGGGATATGGCTACACCTTC,TRBJ1-2,TRBV12-5,few,-
CSARDPATSGRPRETQYF,TGCAGTGCTAGAGATCCGGCGACTAGCGGGAGGCCCCGGGAGACCCAGTACTTC,TRBJ2-5,TRBV20-1,-,TRBD2
CSARKRTRSSYEQYF,TGCAGTGCTAGAAAGCGGACTAGAAGCTCCTACGAGCAGTACTTC,TRBJ2-7,TRBV20-1,few,TRBD2
CASSLVGSLYEQYF,TGTGCCAGCAGCTTAGTTGGCAGCCTCTACGAGCAGTACTTC,TRBJ2-7,TRBV7-2,few,-
CASRDTFNWGRQGAHTDTQYF,TGTGCCAGCAGGGACACCTTCAACTGGGGCCGGCAGGGAGCTCACACAGATACGCAGTATTTT,TRBJ2-3,TRBV11-1,-,-
CSASVLSVSYNEQFF,TGCAGTGCTAGTGTTCTATCGGTATCCTACAATGAGCAGTTCTTC,TRBJ2-1,TRBV20-1,few,-
CASSLTGKGEDTQYF,TGTGCCAGCTCACTGACAGGGAAGGGGGAAGATACGCAGTATTTT,TRBJ2-3,TRBV18,few,TRBD1
CASSSLAGGQETQFF,TGTGCCAGCAGTTCACTAGCGGGAGGCCAAGAGACCCAGTTCTTC,TRBJ2-1,TRBV27,few,TRBD2
CASRGTGDSDTQYF,TGTGCCAGCAGGGGGACAGGAGATTCAGATACGCAGTATTTT,TRBJ2-3,TRBV2,few,TRBD1
CAISGGGLGGYEQYF,TGTGCCATCAGTGGAGGCGGACTAGGCGGGTACGAGCAGTACTTC,TRBJ2-7,TRBV10-3,few,TRBD2
CASSPTGLVQPQHF,TGTGCCAGCAGTCCGACAGGGTTGGTTCAGCCCCAGCATTTT,TRBJ1-5,TRBV12-3/TRBV12-4,-,TRBD1
CSASWLAGGSSYNEQFF,TGCAGTGCTAGCTGGCTAGCGGGGGGGAGCTCCTACAATGAGCAGTTCTTC,TRBJ2-1,TRBV20-1,few,TRBD2
CASSYAPQGRNNEQFF,TGTGCCAGCAGTTACGCCCCACAGGGGCGAAACAATGAGCAGTTCTTC,TRBJ2-1,TRBV6-6,few,TRBD1
CASRGSGTGVREQYF,TGTGCCAGCAGAGGATCCGGGACAGGGGTACGCGAGCAGTACTTC,TRBJ2-7,TRBV2,-,TRBD1
CASSADRGGVQYF,TGTGCCAGTAGTGCCGACAGGGGGGGAGTGCAGTACTTC,TRBJ2-5,TRBV19,-,TRBD1
CASSAQGRDTQYF,TGTGCCAGCAGCGCACAGGGAAGGGATACGCAGTATTTT,TRBJ2-3,TRBV28,-,-
CSARDLVSSNQPQHF,TGCAGTGCTAGAGATCTGGTCAGCAGCAATCAGCCCCAGCATTTT,TRBJ1-5,TRBV20-1,few,-